Sequencing of this TCR beta chain was carried out in a study of CD8 T cells in Susac syndrome. Deletions cut 0 bases from V and 2 bases from J, with 9 bases between. Germline lookup yields CDR1 SGDLS and CDR2 YYNGEE. The CDR3 loop spans 15 amino acids. Random hexamers were used to reverse transcribe roughly 0.5 to 1 ug of RNA. Amplification of TCR beta CDR3 used immunoSEQ multiplex PCR across 54 Vbeta and 13 Jbeta. TCRdb used MiXCR to reprocess the immunoSEQ multiplex PCR reads, holding one entry per CDR3 protein. The top ten clones hold 0.087% of a sample with under 200,000 distinct CDR3 sequences, roughly 91% of them seen once.

This sequence joins TRBV9 and TRBJ1-3, with D hard to call. The sample consisted of CD4+ T cells from PBMCs. This clonotype originated in a human donor with Susac syndrome. CDR3 loop: CASSVDGLPGNTIYF. Written as DNA, the CDR3 is TGTGCCAGCAGCGTAGACGGGTTACCTGGAAACACCATATATTTT.